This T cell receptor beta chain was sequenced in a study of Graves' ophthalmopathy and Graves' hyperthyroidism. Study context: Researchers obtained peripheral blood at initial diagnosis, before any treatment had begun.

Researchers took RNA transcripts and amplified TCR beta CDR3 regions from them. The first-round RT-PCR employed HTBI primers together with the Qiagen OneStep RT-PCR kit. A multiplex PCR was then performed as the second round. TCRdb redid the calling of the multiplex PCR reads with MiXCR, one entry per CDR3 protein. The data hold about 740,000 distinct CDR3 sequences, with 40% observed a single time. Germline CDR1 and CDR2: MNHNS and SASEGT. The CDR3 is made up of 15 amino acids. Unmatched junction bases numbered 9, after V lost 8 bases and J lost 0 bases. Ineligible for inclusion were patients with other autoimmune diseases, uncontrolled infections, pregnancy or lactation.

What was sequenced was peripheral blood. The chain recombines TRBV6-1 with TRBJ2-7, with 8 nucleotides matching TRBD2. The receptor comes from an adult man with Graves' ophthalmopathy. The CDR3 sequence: CASPGRVGSSYEQYF. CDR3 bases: TGTGCCAGCCCCGGGAGGGTCGGGAGCTCCTACGAGCAGTACTTC.